This entry is about one T cell receptor (beta chain). As yet, its antigen is unknown. The data are from a study of shared clonotypes between healthy human individuals. Germline loops: CDR1 GTSNPN, CDR2 SVGIG (reference sequence). J lost 3 bases, V lost 0 bases, and 4 bases had no gene match. This CDR3 spans 15 amino acids. Study conclusions and caveats: Sampling used blood alone; tissue repertoires probably differ.

Assay used: immunoSEQ multiplex PCR; TCRdb lists only in-frame clones, some missing. The table includes about 520,000 clones, more than 75% detected once. Healthy adults negative for HIV, lacking recent acute infections or vaccinations, served as donors. The chain is built from TRBV30 and TRBJ2-7; the match to TRBD2 covers 11 bases. This clonotype was obtained from a woman aged 35 to 49 in good health. Some clones in this sample may be carry-over from other donors' samples. Sequenced: PBMCs. CDR3 coding DNA: TGTGCCTGGAGTGTACGACTAGCGGGATACTACGAGCAGTACTTC. Protein sequence: CAWSVRLAGYYEQYF.